This T cell receptor beta chain was documented in a study of identical twins. Study-wide results and caveats: Invariant populations such as MAIT and iNKT cells could partly muddle zero-insertion analyses.

Germline CDR1 and CDR2: SGHRS and YFSETQ. The CDR3 runs 15 residues. V shed 3 bases and J shed 0 bases, with 12 bases lying between them. This clonotype has a handful of counts. Its antigen is undetermined. Unique molecular identifiers were present on the cDNA, and a universal primer site came from template switching. Each CDR3 protein is one row after TCRdb ran MiXCR on the 5' RACE reads. The top ten hold about 1% of the sample, which has roughly 490,000 distinct CDR3 sequences, 13% to 15% seen once. The data were also submitted as part of a second study, on yellow fever vaccine responses in identical twins. As that study records: Reported findings indicate that twins' vaccine T cell responses seemed partially convergent, partially personalized.

Sequenced input: CD4+ T cells sorted from blood. This chain connects TRBV5-1 to TRBJ2-5; perhaps TRBD1 as D (6 bases). This sequence was found in a woman younger than 30 in good health. The CDR3 loop is CASSSQGQHQETQYF. CDR3 DNA sequence: TGCGCCAGCAGCTCTCAAGGACAGCACCAAGAGACCCAGTACTTC.